This record covers a single T cell receptor (beta chain). It has no known antigen specificity. Base qualities are not at hand, and no much larger clone is one base apart. In total, roughly 670 healthy bone marrow donors made up the cohort. Cohort members were all nominally healthy when sampled, although unrecorded immune exposures were likely present. The donor tested CMV seronegative, placing the donor among the roughly 350 seronegative members of the cohort. A peripheral blood sample was collected from each donor, and TCR beta sequencing was performed on peripheral blood mononuclear cells. Genomic DNA extraction from the blood cell samples was performed with the Qiagen DNeasy Blood Extraction Kit. Library construction relied on the immunoSEQ multiplex PCR assay. For the multiplex PCR, a mixture combining 60 forward primers for TCR Vbeta segments and 13 reverse primers for TCR Jbeta segments was used. The CDR3 region of rearranged TCR beta genes was amplified from genomic DNA with a multiplex PCR assay. Amplified TCR beta libraries were sequenced as 87-base-pair reads on the Illumina HiSeq System. From the authors' description of their analysis: A later analysis tallied approximately 87 million unique TCR beta chains across the 666 repertoires, and about 10 million of those chains were shared by two or more donors. To remove PCR and sequencing errors, raw reads were error-corrected and collapsed into unique sequences using a nearest-neighbor algorithm that merged closely related sequences. CDR3 sequences were aligned to IMGT reference sequences to assign V, D and J gene segments. Each retained sequence needed at least a six-nucleotide match to both a V gene segment and a J gene segment. Rearrangements were called productive when the CDR3 lacked stop codons and stayed in frame with V and J; all others were non-productive. CDR3 was defined by IMGT convention, running from the second conserved V-encoded cysteine to the conserved J-encoded phenylalanine. The earlier analysis of about 560 of the donors excluded any sequence lacking an unambiguous match to a single V gene segment. An earlier analysis of approximately 590 of the donors called V segments functional above 56.7% productive rearrangements and segregating when the between-donor standard deviation exceeded 5%. To diagnose cytomegalovirus status from the catalog of TCR beta chain sequences, a statistical classification framework was built. In a later analysis, V and J genes were assigned by comparing TCR nucleotide sequences against IMGT/GENE-DB human TR gene sequences. The TCRdist pipeline was used in a later analysis to assign CDR3 sequences and most-parsimonious VDJ recombination scenarios. In a later analysis, each TCR beta chain was defined by its CDR3 amino acid sequence together with its V-gene family, and reads without a unique V-gene family were excluded. As a way to deal with suspected cross-contamination and a sequencing artifact, a later analysis dropped approximately 590 nucleotide sequences that were highly shared and had low generation probability. A later analysis calculated a clonal expansion index for each public chain from normalized within-repertoire ranks of inferred template counts. Generation probabilities in a later analysis came from a VDJ recombination model fitted to out-of-frame rearrangements, and those results were checked against IGoR. In a later analysis, hypergeometric tests were used to score TCR-TCR, TCR-HLA and TCR-CMV co-occurrence, with a repertoire-size bias correction applied to TCR pairs. False discovery rates were estimated in a later analysis by permuting HLA or CMV assignments 20 times. In a later analysis, co-occurring TCRs were grouped using DBSCAN, with TCRdist sequence similarity added in when clustering inside HLA-allele-positive subsets. Repertoires with fewer than 30,000 or more than 120,000 public chains, plus five repertoires with anomalous nucleotide sharing, were excluded from co-occurrence clustering. In TCRdb, the immuneACCESS table is reduced to in-frame sequences with V and J assigned. These tables do not hold every clone; where another copy was compared, an unresolved V gene accounts for under half, and the others remain unexplained. V and J calls and clone size come straight from that table; D and trimming were deduced from the DNA. This sample gives 150,000 to 200,000 clones in total; about 75% of them show up just once. The ten most abundant clones make up 2.5% of the sample.

These data are taken from a study of cytomegalovirus exposure and HLA in healthy donors (dated by TCRdb to between 2016 and 2019). About the full investigation: In an earlier analysis of approximately 500 of the donors, 276 Gb of sequence data and 90 million to 120 million unique TCR beta sequences from about 179 million T cells were reported. About 320 gigabases of sequencing data and tens of millions of unique TCR sequences were included in an early release covering several hundred HLA-typed donors. Of the 300 to 500 genotyped donors, less than 90% were placed in the genetic ancestry cluster associated with self-reported Caucasian donors. The study aimed to test whether cataloging public T cell receptors could reveal signatures of past pathogen exposure. Using immunosequencing, the study profiled T cell repertoires from about 610 subjects and related those repertoires to cytomegalovirus serostatus. A separate validation cohort of about 110 different subjects was used in addition to the approximately 670-subject first cohort. To predict cytomegalovirus infection status, the study brought together high-throughput TCR immunosequencing, statistical association of individual TCRs with disease status, and machine learning. In a later analysis, previously published TCR beta repertoires from fewer than 750 donors were re-analyzed and high-resolution HLA genotyping was added so that TCR occurrence patterns could be studied. Rather than drawing on any new phenotypic data, the later analysis identified candidate immune exposures from TCR beta sequences and the way those sequences occurred across donors. In an earlier analysis of more than 550 of the donors, high-throughput TCR beta sequencing was used to judge whether each TCR beta V gene segment behaved as functional or pseudogenic. Donor age, sex, ethnicity and CMV serostatus were compiled alongside the repertoire data. In a later genetic analysis, genome-wide SNP genotypes for about three fifths of the roughly 670 donors were used, and that subset was treated as a discovery cohort. All discovery cohort repertoires had been generated using a single sequencing platform. HLA typing included class I and class II loci at four-digit resolution. The number of typed donors differed by locus: 629-630 for A, B, C, DRB1 and DQB1; roughly 510 for DQA1; over 600 for DPA1; and 400 to 480 for DPB1. Five DR-DQ haplotypes were treated as single units for association and clustering because of strong linkage in the cohort. Among about 410 genotyped donors of the cohort, an average of about 240,000 unique TCR beta nucleotide sequences was sequenced per donor, of which approximately 18% were non-productive. Study-level results and caveats: A later analysis found that TCR association rates varied across HLA loci, with DRB1 alleles showing the most associated TCRs and HLA-C alleles the fewest. In both the original and validation cohorts, the classifier was reported to diagnose cytomegalovirus status with high specificity and sensitivity. According to the authors, the approach could potentially be generalized to other disease states and immunological phenotypes. Correlated functional status among segregating V segments might be attributable to linkage disequilibrium, but an unknown experimental factor could not be ruled out. In a later genetic analysis, a missense DCLRE1C variant was associated with V-gene and J-gene trimming of TCR beta chains, and the association was replicated in an independent cohort. HLA typing was unavailable for some donors at each locus, so association tests used only the typed subset. Over 15 rarely observed V segments, including chromosome 9 orphons, were excluded from the earlier analysis of several hundred of the donors because counts were too low. Compared with the 666-donor mean, donors in an Asian-associated ancestry cluster had fewer N-insertions in productive TCRs, according to a later genetic analysis. Assigning TCR associations to individual alleles was difficult when HLA alleles, especially DR and DQ, strongly co-occurred. A later analysis found that most CMV-associated TCR beta chains appeared HLA-restricted, with HLA associations seemingly driven largely by CMV exposure. In vitro tests confirmed that three of the cytomegalovirus-associated TCR beta chains recognize cytomegalovirus antigens. The sequencing pipeline was judged likely to have produced a cluster of highly shared sequence variants as a technical artifact. According to a later analysis, parvovirus B19, influenza, CMV and Epstein-Barr virus appeared linked to several top co-occurrence clusters. Most TCR sequences were seen in very few donors, while some public TCRs were found in many individuals. A total of 150 to 200 TCR beta chains were listed by the study as associated with cytomegalovirus. In a later analysis, HLA-associated TCR beta chains were found to be more clonally expanded and to have lower generation probabilities than equally common non-associated chains. The cohort was sequenced for TCR beta chains only, and without alpha or paired-chain data the features that could be detected were limited. In a later analysis, 16,951 TCR beta sequences were associated with specific HLA alleles at a false discovery rate of 0.05. Some IMGT-functional V segments, including TRBV6-2 and TRBV6-3, could not be distinguished by the 87-base-pair reads and were therefore excluded. The presence/absence analyses assumed that sequencing depth was roughly uniform across donors, and that assumption may not be true. CMV serostatus was the only immune exposure information available for the cohort. A further reported finding was that TCR beta sequences accurately predicted the HLA-A and HLA-B alleles for most subjects in the first cohort. In an earlier analysis of some 550 of the donors, most TCR beta V segments were observed in productive rearrangements about 87% or about 30% of the time, broadly matching IMGT annotations.

Between the V and J ends, shortened by 8 bases and 7 bases respectively, the junction contains 27 bases. CDR1 and CDR2, per the germline V gene, are SNHLY and FYNNEI. Taken from cysteine to phenylalanine, the CDR3 has 16 residues. Only CDR3 DNA is held: 48 bases, read in frame from base 1. This TCR came from a female donor in good health and CMV-seronegative. Input material: PBMCs. The rearranged segments are TRBV2 and TRBJ2-7; there is no confident call for the D gene. The DNA sequence is given as TGTGCCAGCCTTGCCCAGGCCAACCCCCCTATCGTAGAGCAGTACTTC. Its translation reads: CASLAQANPPIVEQYF.